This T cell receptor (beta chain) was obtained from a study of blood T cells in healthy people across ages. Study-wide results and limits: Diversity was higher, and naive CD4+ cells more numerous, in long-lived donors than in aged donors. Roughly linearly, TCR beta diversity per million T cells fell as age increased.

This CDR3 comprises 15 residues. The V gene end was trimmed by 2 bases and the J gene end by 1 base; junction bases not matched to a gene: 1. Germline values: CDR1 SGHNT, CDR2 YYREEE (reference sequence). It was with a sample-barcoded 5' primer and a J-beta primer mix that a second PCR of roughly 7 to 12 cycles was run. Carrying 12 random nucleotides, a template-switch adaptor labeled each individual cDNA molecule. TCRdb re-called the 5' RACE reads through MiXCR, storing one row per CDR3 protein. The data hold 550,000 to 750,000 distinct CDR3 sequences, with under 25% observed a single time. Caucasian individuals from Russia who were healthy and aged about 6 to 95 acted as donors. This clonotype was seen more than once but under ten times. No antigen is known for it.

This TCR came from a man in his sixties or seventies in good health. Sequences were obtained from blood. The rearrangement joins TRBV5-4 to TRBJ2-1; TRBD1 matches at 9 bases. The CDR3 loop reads CASSFGTGSYNEQFF. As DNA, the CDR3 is TGTGCCAGCAGCTTCGGGACAGGGTCCTACAATGAGCAGTTCTTC.